This entry lists 6 T cell receptor beta chains sequenced from one sample in a study of blood T cell repertoires in COVID-19. Sequencing used immunoSEQ multiplex PCR; TCRdb keeps in-frame clones, though not all of them. Among 180,000 or so clones, about 91% were seen once, and the ten largest hold roughly 3.7%. The sequenced sample was peripheral blood. Receptors were obtained from a woman in her 30s with acute or convalescent COVID-19.

This sequence joins TRBV5-4 and TRBJ1-2; possibly TRBD1 for D (5 bases). The CDR3 is 16 residues long. In germline, CDR1 is SGHNT, CDR2 YYREEE (reference sequence). V lost 0 bases to trimming and J lost 3 bases, with 15 bases between them. CDR3 bases: TGTGCCAGCAGCTTGGCGGCAGGCGGGGGGGACTATGGCTACACCTTC. Translated, it gives CASSLAAGGGDYGYTF.

The rearrangement joins TRBV6-5 to TRBJ1-5; the match to TRBD1 covers 7 bases. Germline V CDR1 and CDR2: MNHEY, SVGAGI. The CDR3 runs to 14 residues. J gave up 3 bases and V 6 bases, and 5 bases lay outside the gene matches. The CDR3 reads CASSATGNNQPQHF. The CDR3 region has the DNA TGTGCCAGCAGCGCGACAGGGAACAATCAGCCCCAGCATTTT.

The chain combines TRBV24-1 with TRBJ1-5; D ambiguous. Trimming pared 0 bases from V and 6 bases from J, leaving 8 bases between. The CDR3 extends over 14 amino acids. Germline V lookup: CDR1 KGHDR, CDR2 SFDVKD. The CDR3 coding sequence is TGTGCCACCAGTGATTTGGCCGCTACTCAGCCCCAGCATTTT. It codes for CATSDLAATQPQHF.

This chain joins TRBV7-6 and TRBJ2-7; D call uncertain. CDR3 length: 13 residues. V was cut by 2 bases and J by 4 bases, with 9 bases left in between. Per germline, CDR1 SGHVS and CDR2 FNYEAQ. The CDR3, as DNA: TGTGCCAGCAGCTTAATCTACAGTTACGAGCAGTACTTC. It codes for CASSLIYSYEQYF. Drawing the rest from reference TRBV7-6 and TRBJ2-7, the complete variable domain is GAGVSQSPRYKVTKRGQDVALRCDPISGHVSLYWYRQALGQGPEFLTYFNYEAQQDKSGLPNDRFSAERPEGSISTLTIQRTEQRDSAMYRCASSLIYSYEQYFGPGTRLTVT.

The V gene is TRBV30, the J gene TRBJ2-7, with TRBD2 matching 7 bases. The CDR3 totals 13 residues. V was pared by 5 bases and J by 7 bases, with 11 bases of the junction left unmatched. Germline V gene sequence: CDR1 GTSNPN, CDR2 SVGIG (reference sequence). CDR3 sequence: CAWLKPGGREQYF. CDR3 coding DNA: TGTGCCTGGCTTAAGCCGGGAGGACGGGAGCAGTACTTC.

The chain combines TRBV5-4 with TRBJ1-2, with a possible D match to TRBD1 (5 bases). V was clipped by 0 bases and J by 4 bases, with 10 bases between them. CDR1 SGHNT and CDR2 YYREEE come from the germline V gene (reference sequence). The CDR3 consists of 14 residues. DNA of the CDR3: TGTGCCAGCAGCTTGGTTGGGGCCCGCTATGGCTACACCTTC. It specifies CASSLVGARYGYTF.